These 32 T cell receptor beta chains were sequenced from one sample in a study of blood T cell repertoires in COVID-19. Sequencing was performed with immunoSEQ multiplex PCR; in TCRdb, only in-frame clones are kept and a portion is missing. The sample records approximately 270,000 clones, 86% being singletons. The specimen was peripheral blood. The receptors come from a man between 40 and 49 years old with active or convalescent COVID-19.

The V and J genes are TRBV28 and TRBJ1-3; TRBD1 is a possible D gene (5 bases). V lost 2 bases and J 4 bases, leaving 9 bases between the germline ends. Germline values: CDR1 MDHEN, CDR2 SYDVKM. There are 14 residues in the CDR3. CDR3 sequence (DNA): TGTGCCAGCAGTTTACCGGGGGTGGGAAACACCATATATTTT. Translating it yields CASSLPGVGNTIYF.

This clone was counted between two and nine times. This chain connects TRBV6-1 to TRBJ1-3, with D perhaps matching TRBD1 (6 bases). V dropped 3 bases and J dropped 0 bases, with 9 bases sitting between them. This CDR3 has 15 residues. Germline CDR1 and CDR2: MNHNS and SASEGT. This chain's CDR3 is CASSDRDNSGNTIYF. The CDR3 coding sequence is TGTGCCAGCAGTGACCGGGACAACTCTGGAAACACCATATATTTT.

The V gene is TRBV12-5, the J gene TRBJ2-5, with D tentatively TRBD2 (7 bases). Germline loops: CDR1 LGHNT, CDR2 FRNRAP. Trimming removed 0 bases from V and 5 bases from J, with 40 bases in between. The CDR3 spans 24 residues. DNA for the CDR3: TGTGCTAGTGGTTTGGTATGGGACACCTCGAGCGGGGCCAAGCCGGGGGAGGATCCGGAGACCCAGTACTTC. Its protein is CASGLVWDTSSGAKPGEDPETQYF.

The chain joins TRBV27 to TRBJ2-3; TRBD1 aligns across 11 bases. The V and J ends lost 7 bases and 6 bases, in that order; junction bases with no gene match: 9. The CDR3 totals 15 residues. Germline V gives CDR1 MNHEY, CDR2 SMNVEV (reference sequence). CDR3 protein: CASKFGQGAGDTQYF. Written as DNA, the CDR3 is TGTGCCAGCAAATTTGGACAGGGGGCGGGGGATACGCAGTATTTT.

This chain connects TRBV5-1 to TRBJ1-2, with D uncertain. Germline assignment: CDR1 SGHRS and CDR2 YFSETQ. This CDR3 comprises 15 residues. V lost 4 bases to trimming and J lost 7 bases, with 20 bases between them. As DNA, the CDR3 is TGCGCCAGCAGCCCCGAGGGTGCAGGACTGGCTGGCTACACCTTC. Translating gives CASSPEGAGLAGYTF. Full variable domain (remainder filled in from reference TRBV5-1 and TRBJ1-2): KAGVTQTPRYLIKTRGQQVTLSCSPISGHRSVSWYQQTPGQGLQFLFEYFSETQRNKGNFPGRFSGRQFSNSRSEMNVSTLELGDSALYLCASSPEGAGLAGYTFGSGTRLTVV.

The CDR3 is CASSHSKTAHNSPLHF. For the CDR3, the DNA is TGCGCCAGCAGCCATTCAAAGACAGCTCATAATTCACCCCTCCACTTT. The chain recombines TRBV4-1 with TRBJ1-6; D is possibly TRBD1 (5 bases). Germline V CDR1 and CDR2: MGHRA, YSYEKL. CDR3 size: 16 residues. V was cut by 3 bases and J by 5 bases, with 14 bases left in between.

This rearrangement joins TRBV9 to TRBJ1-6; 11 nucleotides match TRBD1. CDR3 length equals 18 residues. Looked up from germline, CDR1 is SGDLS and CDR2 is YYNGEE. The ends lost 4 bases at V and 11 bases at J; junction bases unmatched: 17. The CDR3 DNA sequence: TGTGCCAGCAGCCAAACGCCCGGGACAGGGGGGAGAATTACACCCCTCCACTTT. Encoded protein: CASSQTPGTGGRITPLHF.

This clone was counted once. V gene TRBV27 combines with J gene TRBJ2-1, with 7 positions matching TRBD1. The CDR3 is made up of 16 amino acids. The V and J ends lost 0 bases and 3 bases, in that order; junction bases with no gene match: 5. CDR1 MNHEY and CDR2 SMNVEV come from the germline V gene (reference sequence). CDR3 DNA sequence: TGTGCCAGCAGTTTATCGAGGGGGCAAGGCTACAATGAGCAGTTCTTC. Amino acids: CASSLSRGQGYNEQFF.

V usage is TRBV5-4 and J usage is TRBJ2-2; D gene unclear. Germline values: CDR1 SGHNT, CDR2 YYREEE (reference sequence). The CDR3 has 14 amino acids. The V end was cut by 4 bases, the J end by 3 bases, with 10 bases between. CDR3 nucleotide sequence: TGTGCCAGCAGCCTTATCCGGGACACCGGGGAGCTGTTTTTT. Its protein product is CASSLIRDTGELFF. The whole variable domain, filled in from reference TRBV5-4 and TRBJ2-2, reads ETGVTQSPTHLIKTRGQQVTLRCSSQSGHNTVSWYQQALGQGPQFIFQYYREEENGRGNFPPRFSGLQFPNYSSELNVNALELDDSALYLCASSLIRDTGELFFGEGSRLTVL.

The rearrangement uses TRBV2 and TRBJ1-6; perhaps TRBD1 as D (5 bases). From germline, CDR1 is SNHLY and CDR2 FYNNEI. The ends were cut back, 8 bases at V and 10 bases at J, with 15 bases in the middle. The CDR3 is 13 amino acids. As DNA, the CDR3 is TGTGCCAGCCAAGGCGGGGGGTGGTCACCCCTCCACTTT. It specifies CASQGGGWSPLHF.

The V call is TRBV18, the J call TRBJ2-7; TRBD1 matches 10 bases. The CDR3 covers 12 residues. V shed 5 bases and J 12 bases; nucleotides not matched to a gene: 7. CDR1 is KGHSH and CDR2 is LQKENI in the germline V gene. The CDR3 DNA reads TGTGCCAGCTCAACCGGGACAGGGGACCGGTACTTC. Protein product: CASSTGTGDRYF.

The V and J genes are TRBV23-1 and TRBJ1-2, with 9 bases matching TRBD1. TRBV23-1 is an ORF for which the function is uncertain. V trimming: 3 bases; J trimming: 6 bases; junction bases outside the gene matches: 8. This CDR3 contains 15 residues. The CDR3 sequence: CASSQGDREKNGYTF. CDR3 in DNA: TGCGCCAGCAGTCAGGGGGACAGGGAGAAGAATGGCTACACCTTC.

V usage is TRBV20-1 and J usage is TRBJ1-4; D call uncertain. V shed 3 bases and J shed 7 bases, with 18 bases lying between them. CDR1 is DFQATT and CDR2 is SNEGSKA in the germline V gene (reference sequence). The CDR3 consists of 15 residues. The DNA of the CDR3 is TGCAGTGCTAGTTCAGGTGGGCCAGGTGGTGAAAAACTGTTTTTT. Translating it yields CSASSGGPGGEKLFF.

V usage is TRBV5-4 and J usage is TRBJ2-1; D may be TRBD1 (7 bases). Per the germline V gene, CDR1 is SGHNT and CDR2 is YYREEE (reference sequence). V was clipped by 2 bases and J by 12 bases, with 21 bases between them. The CDR3 has 15 residues. The CDR3 here is CASSLQGSSGDRQFF. CDR3 coding DNA: TGTGCCAGCAGCTTACAGGGGAGTAGCGGAGATCGGCAGTTCTTC.

This CDR3 reads CASSLFQGNPYEQYF. The DNA of the CDR3 is TGTGCCAGCAGCTTGTTCCAGGGGAACCCCTACGAGCAGTACTTC. The chain joins TRBV5-4 to TRBJ2-7, with D perhaps matching TRBD1 (6 bases). This CDR3 region has 15 residues. V lost 1 base, J lost 2 bases, and 13 bases lay in between. Looked up from germline, CDR1 is SGHNT and CDR2 is YYREEE (reference sequence).

V and J are TRBV9 and TRBJ2-7; 7 bases are shared with TRBD2. Germline values: CDR1 SGDLS, CDR2 YYNGEE. J gave up 7 bases and V 0 bases, and 4 bases lay outside the gene matches. CDR3 length equals 13 residues. The CDR3 DNA reads TGTGCCAGCAGCGTAGTTTGGGGGGGTGAGCAGTACTTC. Encoded protein: CASSVVWGGEQYF.

V gene TRBV28 combines with J gene TRBJ1-1, with 9 bases aligning to TRBD1. Germline CDR1 reads MDHEN; CDR2 reads SYDVKM. This CDR3 is built from 15 residues. Losses at the gene ends were 4 bases for V and 6 bases for J; bases not matched to a gene: 9. This CDR3 reads CASSSNRGRRAEAFF. The DNA for the CDR3 is TGTGCCAGCAGTTCCAACAGGGGGCGGAGGGCTGAAGCTTTCTTT.

The chain uses TRBV6-1 and TRBJ1-5, with D maybe TRBD1 (5 bases). The germline gives CDR1 MNHNS, CDR2 SASEGT. The V and J ends lost 3 bases and 5 bases respectively, with 17 bases between them. CDR3 size: 16 residues. The CDR3 nucleotides are TGTGCCAGCAGTGATAGGCAGGGTGTTTTTGATCAGCCCCAGCATTTT. Its translation: CASSDRQGVFDQPQHF.

As for this clone: The same CDR3 also results from other DNA sequences found in this sample. In DNA form, the CDR3 reads TGTGCCAGCAGTCCTCTAGCGAACACCGGGGAGCTGTTTTTT. Translation gives CASSPLANTGELFF. The chain joins TRBV6-5 to TRBJ2-2, with D unclear. Germline V gives CDR1 MNHEY, CDR2 SVGAGI. The CDR3 loop spans 14 amino acids. V was cut by 5 bases and J by 0 bases, with 7 bases left in between.

The J gene is TRBJ1-1, the V gene TRBV5-1; TRBD1 might be the D (5 bases). The CDR3 is 13 residues long. Between the trimmed V and J ends, which lost 4 bases and 4 bases, there was a span of 11 bases. Germline assignment: CDR1 SGHRS and CDR2 YFSETQ. CDR3: CASSPWGGTEAFF. Written as DNA, the CDR3 is TGCGCCAGCAGCCCGTGGGGGGGCACTGAAGCTTTCTTT.

This clone was seen only once. CDR3 in amino acids: CASSLEGANSPLHF. The CDR3 nucleotides read TGTGCCAGCAGCTTAGAGGGGGCAAATTCACCCCTCCACTTT. V is TRBV11-2 and J is TRBJ1-6; maybe TRBD1 (6 bases). The V gene lost 0 bases and the J gene lost 7 bases, with 7 bases spanning the gap. The CDR3 runs 14 residues. Germline V lookup: CDR1 SGHAT, CDR2 FQNNGV.

This chain links TRBV24-1 with TRBJ2-2; 16 bases agree with TRBD2. With V trimmed by 0 bases and J by 1 base, 4 bases remained unmatched. This CDR3 region has 20 residues. Germline CDR1 KGHDR, CDR2 SFDVKD. CDR3 in amino acids: CATSDLTGTSGRGNTGELFF. DNA of the CDR3: TGTGCCACCAGTGATTTGACCGGGACTAGCGGGAGGGGGAACACCGGGGAGCTGTTTTTT.

The chain has TRBV10-3 and TRBJ1-6; 10 bases are a match to TRBD1. J lost 7 bases, V lost 5 bases, and 8 bases had no gene match. Looked up from germline, CDR1 is ENHRY and CDR2 is SYGVKD. This CDR3 is built from 16 residues. The CDR3 DNA sequence: TGTGCCATCAGTCAGAACGGACAGGGGGACAATTCACCCCTCCACTTT. It translates to CAISQNGQGDNSPLHF.

V is TRBV10-3 and J is TRBJ2-7; the match to TRBD1 covers 12 bases. Germline CDR1 is ENHRY and CDR2 is SYGVKD. The trim removed 8 bases at V and 3 bases at J, leaving 20 bases unmatched. The length of the CDR3 is 19 residues. The CDR3 bases are TGTGCCATCGGGGGCCTCCCCGTCAATGGGACAGGGGGCGTCTACGAGCAGTACTTC. It encodes CAIGGLPVNGTGGVYEQYF.

The J gene is TRBJ1-5, the V gene TRBV4-1, with unresolved D. V lost 3 bases to trimming and J lost 2 bases, with 8 bases between them. The CDR3 is 14 amino acids. Germline-derived CDR1 and CDR2 are MGHRA and YSYEKL. CDR3 DNA: TGCGCCAGCAGCCACATTTTAGGCAATCAGCCCCAGCATTTT. It translates to CASSHILGNQPQHF.

The rearrangement joins TRBV7-2 to TRBJ2-2, with D perhaps TRBD1 (5 bases). Between the trimmed V and J ends, which lost 6 bases and 6 bases, there was a span of 17 bases. This CDR3 contains 15 residues. The V gene's germline CDR1 is SGHTA and CDR2 FQGNSA. The CDR3 here is CASSPFQGLAGELFF. The CDR3 nucleotides read TGTGCCAGCAGTCCGTTCCAGGGATTGGCCGGGGAGCTGTTTTTT.

In its sample, this clone was seen a few times. This CDR3 reads CAPGRGTEAFF. Here the CDR3 DNA reads TGTGCCCCCGGGAGGGGCACTGAAGCTTTCTTT. V gene TRBV2 combines with J gene TRBJ1-1; D is possibly TRBD1 (5 bases). Trimming took 11 bases from V and 4 from J, leaving 11 bases between them. This CDR3 contains 11 residues. Per the germline V gene, CDR1 is SNHLY and CDR2 is FYNNEI. Supplemented by reference TRBV2 and TRBJ1-1, the full variable domain reads EPEVTQTPSHQVTQMGQEVILRCVPISNHLYFYWYRQILGQKVEFLVSFYNNEISEKSEIFDDQFSVERPDGSNFTLKIRSTKLEDSAMYFCAPGRGTEAFFGQGTRLTVV.

The CDR3 here is CASSLRTGFYEQYF. The CDR3, as DNA: TGTGCCAGCAGTTTAAGGACAGGTTTCTACGAGCAGTACTTC. This sequence joins TRBV28 and TRBJ2-7, with 7 nucleotides matching TRBD1. From germline, CDR1 is MDHEN and CDR2 SYDVKM. V lost 2 bases, J lost 3 bases, and 4 bases stayed unmatched. The CDR3 is 14 residues long.

The rearrangement joins TRBV7-2 to TRBJ2-7; TRBD2 might be the D (6 bases). The V gene's germline CDR1 is SGHTA and CDR2 FQGNSA. Trimming stripped 5 bases from V and 9 bases from J, with 23 bases between. The CDR3 length is 15 residues. The CDR3 region has the DNA TGTGCCAGCAGCCCTCTGTATGGAGGGCGCCCGTGGCAGTACTTC. As protein: CASSPLYGGRPWQYF.

The rearrangement uses TRBV19 and TRBJ2-7, with 10 positions matching TRBD2. After removal of 1 base from V and 5 bases from J, the junction contained 8 bases not matched to a gene. Looked up from germline, CDR1 is LNHDA and CDR2 is SQIVND (reference sequence). The CDR3 spans 16 residues. This CDR3 is CASSIGLGTSVDEQYF. In nucleotides, the CDR3 is TGTGCCAGTAGTATAGGGCTTGGGACTAGCGTCGACGAGCAGTACTTC.

The chain has TRBV7-9 and TRBJ2-1; 9 bases are a match to TRBD2. There are 15 residues in the CDR3. Germline V gene lookup returns CDR1 SEHNR and CDR2 FQNEAQ (reference sequence). Unmatched junction bases numbered 14, after V lost 8 bases and J lost 9 bases. Written as DNA, the CDR3 is TGTGCCAGCCCCTTAGCGGGAGCCCCTTATACTGAGCAGTTCTTC. Translated: CASPLAGAPYTEQFF.

This clone was counted only a few times. V gene TRBV10-3 combines with J gene TRBJ2-5; 15 positions match TRBD2. Trimming at V came to 10 bases and at J to 4 bases, leaving 7 bases not matched to a gene. The CDR3 length is 15 residues. Looked up from germline, CDR1 is ENHRY and CDR2 is SYGVKD. CDR3 coding DNA: TGTGCCACGGGACTAGCGGGGGGCCTGGGAGAGACCCAGTACTTC. Its protein product is CATGLAGGLGETQYF.